A single sample gave rise to the 3 T cell receptor beta chains below, sequenced in a study of cytomegalovirus exposure and HLA in healthy donors. Primers: 60 Vbeta forward and 13 Jbeta reverse. Assay used: immunoSEQ multiplex PCR; TCRdb lists only in-frame clones, some missing. The sample has 45,000 to 65,000 clones; 65% to 85% are singletons. The specimen was PBMCs. The receptors derive from a man younger than 40 in good health and CMV-seronegative.

The chain employs TRBV18 and TRBJ2-1, with a tentative D call TRBD1 (6 bases). The V end was cut by 1 base, the J end by 8 bases, with 12 bases between. From germline, CDR1 is KGHSH and CDR2 LQKENI. The CDR3 has 14 amino acids. This CDR3 reads CASSPLWGQDEQFF. The CDR3 DNA reads TGTGCCAGCTCACCACTCTGGGGGCAAGATGAGCAGTTCTTC. Filled out from reference TRBV18 and TRBJ2-1, the complete variable domain reads NAGVMQNPRHLVRRRGQEARLRCSPMKGHSHVYWYRQLPEEGLKFMVYLQKENIIDESGMPKERFSAEFPKEGPSILRIQQVVRGDSAAYFCASSPLWGQDEQFFGPGTRLTVL.

The V call is TRBV19, the J call TRBJ1-2; 9 bases match TRBD1. CDR1 and CDR2 (germline): LNHDA, SQIVND (reference sequence). This CDR3 is 13 amino acids long. V shed 5 bases and J 5 bases; nucleotides not matched to a gene: 3. The CDR3 DNA reads TGTGCCAGTAGTCCCGGGACAGGGTATGGCTACACCTTC. As protein: CASSPGTGYGYTF.

J is TRBJ1-1 and V is TRBV7-9; no clear D gene. Per germline, CDR1 SEHNR and CDR2 FQNEAQ (reference sequence). V was trimmed by 6 bases and J by 1 base, leaving 18 bases between them. The CDR3 extends over 16 amino acids. CDR3 protein: CASSSSWVAENTEAFF. CDR3 nucleotide sequence: TGTGCCAGCAGTTCCTCTTGGGTCGCGGAGAACACTGAAGCTTTCTTT.